This is a list of T cell receptor beta chains from one sample in a study of long-term antiretroviral therapy in people with HIV. Using immunoSEQ multiplex PCR, the repertoire was profiled, and TCRdb retains in-frame clones only, with some absent. The repertoire has 30,000 to 45,000 clones, more than 80% of them found once; the top ten carry approximately 5.5%. The material was unsorted PBMCs, obtained 3.4 years after starting antiretroviral therapy. The receptors were gathered from a man aged 25-45 years with HIV. The CDR3 runs from the conserved cysteine through the conserved F or W. Fields, in order: J gene, D gene, clone size, V gene, CDR3 protein, CDR3 DNA. D genes are given only for firm matches. Some rows mark clone size as missing; the rest say once, few, many or name a class of expanded clone.

>TRBJ1-4|.|once|TRBV9
CASSVTGNYEEKLFF
TGTGCCAGCAGCGTCACAGGAAATTACGAGGAAAAACTGTTTTTT
>TRBJ1-3|.|.|TRBV4-1
CASSQVKAGGTTGNTIYF
TGCGCCAGCAGCCAAGTGAAGGCTGGGGGGACGACTGGAAACACCATATATTTT
>TRBJ2-7|.|.|TRBV15
CATSVQGLPPYEQYF
TGTGCCACCAGCGTACAGGGTTTACCCCCCTACGAGCAGTACTTC
>TRBJ1-2|TRBD1|.|TRBV5-6
CASSEPTGAGGYTF
TGTGCCAGCAGCGAGCCCACAGGGGCGGGTGGCTACACCTTC
>TRBJ2-2|.|.|TRBV5-1
CASSLVRVHTGELFF
TGCGCCAGCAGCTTGGTCAGGGTACACACCGGGGAGCTGTTTTTT
>TRBJ2-7|.|once|TRBV28
CASRLHYEQYF
TGTGCCAGCAGACTCCACTACGAGCAGTACTTC
>TRBJ1-2|.|.|TRBV7-9
CASSLEVGNYGYTF
TGTGCCAGCAGCTTAGAAGTGGGTAACTATGGCTACACCTTC
>TRBJ2-7|.|few|TRBV7-6
CASSLEVSSYEQYF
TGTGCCAGCAGCTTAGAGGTGAGCTCCTACGAGCAGTACTTC
>TRBJ2-2|TRBD2|.|TRBV18
CASSPLAGGPNTGELFF
TGTGCCAGCTCACCCTTAGCGGGAGGGCCCAACACCGGGGAGCTGTTTTTT
>TRBJ2-7|.|.|TRBV4-2
CASSQEEIGGYEQYF
TGTGCCAGCAGCCAAGAGGAGATAGGGGGCTACGAGCAGTACTTC
>TRBJ1-1|.|.|TRBV18
CASSATKRNTEAFF
TGTGCCAGCTCAGCGACTAAGAGGAACACTGAAGCTTTCTTT
>TRBJ2-2|TRBD2|.|TRBV5-4
CASSLAGAVSGELFF
TGTGCCAGCAGCTTAGCGGGAGCGGTATCGGGGGAGCTGTTTTTT
>TRBJ1-4|.|few|TRBV27
CASSLSVGAIGKLFF
TGTGCCAGCAGTCTGTCGGTGGGGGCCATAGGGAAACTGTTTTTT
>TRBJ2-7|.|.|TRBV2
CASSFNSGTFYEQYF
TGTGCCAGCAGTTTTAACTCCGGGACCTTCTACGAGCAGTACTTC
>TRBJ2-1|.|.|TRBV6-5
CASSYGGSEQFF
TGTGCCAGCAGCTACGGTGGCAGTGAGCAGTTCTTC
>TRBJ1-5|.|.|TRBV19
CASSDGGNQPQHF
TGTGCCAGTTCCGATGGTGGGAATCAGCCCCAGCATTTT
>TRBJ2-7|.|.|TRBV5-5
CASSSDKDYEQYF
TGTGCCAGCAGCTCCGACAAAGACTACGAGCAGTACTTC
>TRBJ2-7|TRBD1|.|TRBV18
CASSRRGQTYEQYF
TGTGCCAGCTCGCGCCGGGGACAGACCTACGAGCAGTACTTC